This entry is about one T cell receptor beta chain. CDR1 and CDR2 from the germline V gene are MNHEY and SVGAGI. The ends were cut back, 10 bases at V and 11 bases at J, with 23 bases in the middle. The CDR3 totals 13 residues. This sample is part of a study of blood T cell repertoires in COVID-19. Across the study: Specimens from acute and convalescent COVID-19 originated in the United States, Italy and Spain. T cells, B-cell-depleted T cells, or PBMCs supplied cDNA or gDNA.

In the authors' methods: Reference gene primer amplification in the assay estimated nucleated cell counts. Data came from immunoSEQ multiplex PCR; TCRdb stores just in-frame clones and leaves some out. D and trimming come from the DNA, and the V and J calls and clone size come from that table. The sample consists of over 120,000 clones, roughly 85% of them appearing once. This receptor was taken from a human donor with acute or convalescent COVID-19. The donor label of this sample is uncertain. The chain carries TRBV6-5 and TRBJ1-2, with D tentatively TRBD1 (6 bases). The specimen sequenced was peripheral blood. CDR3 coding DNA: TGTGCCACCACTGCAGGGGCCCCAAAAACTTACACCTTC. This gives the protein CATTAGAPKTYTF.